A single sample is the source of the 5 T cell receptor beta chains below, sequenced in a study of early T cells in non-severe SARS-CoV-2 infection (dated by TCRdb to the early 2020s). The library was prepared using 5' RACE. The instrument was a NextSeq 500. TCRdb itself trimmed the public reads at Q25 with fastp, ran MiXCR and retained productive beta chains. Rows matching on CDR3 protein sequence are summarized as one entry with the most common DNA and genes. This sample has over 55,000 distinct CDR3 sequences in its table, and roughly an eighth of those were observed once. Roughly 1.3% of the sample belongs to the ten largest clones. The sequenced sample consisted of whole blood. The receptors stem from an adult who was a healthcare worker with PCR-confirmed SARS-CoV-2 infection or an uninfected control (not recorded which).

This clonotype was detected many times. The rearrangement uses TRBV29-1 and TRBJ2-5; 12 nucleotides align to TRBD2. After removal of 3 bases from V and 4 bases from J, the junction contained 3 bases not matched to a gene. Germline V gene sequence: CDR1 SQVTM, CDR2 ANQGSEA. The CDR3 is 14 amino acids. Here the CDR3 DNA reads TGCAGCGTTGAGGTGACTAGCGGGGGAGAGACCCAGTACTTC. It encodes CSVEVTSGGETQYF.

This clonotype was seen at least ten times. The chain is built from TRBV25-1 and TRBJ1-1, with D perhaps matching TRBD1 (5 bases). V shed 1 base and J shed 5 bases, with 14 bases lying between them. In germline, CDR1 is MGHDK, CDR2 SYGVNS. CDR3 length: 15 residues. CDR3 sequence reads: CASSELGSGRTEAFF. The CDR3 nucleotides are TGTGCCAGCAGTGAATTGGGTTCAGGGAGGACTGAAGCTTTCTTT. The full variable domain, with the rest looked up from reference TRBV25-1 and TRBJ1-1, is EADIYQTPRYLVIGTGKKITLECSQTMGHDKMYWYQQDPGMELHLIHYSYGVNSTEKGDLSSESTVSRIRTEHFPLTLESARPSHTSQYLCASSELGSGRTEAFFGQGTRLTVV.

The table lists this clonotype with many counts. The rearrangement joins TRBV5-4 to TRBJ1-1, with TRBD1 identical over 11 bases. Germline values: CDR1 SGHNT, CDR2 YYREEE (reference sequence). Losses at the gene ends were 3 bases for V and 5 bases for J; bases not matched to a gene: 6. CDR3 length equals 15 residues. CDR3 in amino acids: CASSSDRGRYTEAFF. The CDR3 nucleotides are TGTGCCAGCAGCTCGGACAGGGGGCGGTATACTGAAGCTTTCTTT.

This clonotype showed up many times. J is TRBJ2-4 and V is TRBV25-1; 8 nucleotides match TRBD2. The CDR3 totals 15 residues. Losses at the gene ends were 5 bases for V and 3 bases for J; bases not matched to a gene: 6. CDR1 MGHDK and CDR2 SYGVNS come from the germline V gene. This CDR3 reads CASSSSGSFKNIQYF. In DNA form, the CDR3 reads TGTGCCAGCAGTTCTAGCGGGTCATTCAAAAACATTCAGTACTTC.

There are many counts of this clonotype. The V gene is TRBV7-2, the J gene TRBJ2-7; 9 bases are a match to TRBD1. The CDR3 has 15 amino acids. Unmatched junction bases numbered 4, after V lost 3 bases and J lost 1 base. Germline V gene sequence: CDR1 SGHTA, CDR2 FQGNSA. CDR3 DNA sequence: TGTGCCAGCAGCTTCACCGGGACAGGGTCCTACGAGCAGTACTTC. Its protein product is CASSFTGTGSYEQYF.